This is a list of T cell receptor beta chains from one sample in a study of T cells in Graves' hyperthyroidism and ophthalmopathy. TCRdb fed the multiplex PCR reads into MiXCR, producing one record per CDR3 protein. This sample has 500,000 to 550,000 distinct CDR3 sequences; 15% to 20% occur once, and the top ten carry less than 55%. Sequencing was performed on blood. The source of these receptors is a man between 35 and 55 years old with Graves' ophthalmopathy. CDR3s include the opening cysteine and the closing phenylalanine or tryptophan. A D gene is named only where the DNA matches it firmly. Expanded clones are given a class, and other clones once, few, many or no size at all.

D,V,J,size,CDR3,DNA
NA,TRBV28,TRBJ1-1,many,CASSPTALTNTEAFF,TGTGCCAGCAGCCCGACAGCCTTGACGAACACTGAAGCTTTCTTT
NA,TRBV20-1,TRBJ1-6,few,CSARVVGDSPLHF,TGCAGTGCTAGAGTCGTCGGGGACTCACCCCTCCACTTT
TRBD1,TRBV5-1,TRBJ2-5,NA,CASSVSTGQETQYF,TGCGCCAGCAGCGTCTCGACAGGGCAAGAGACCCAGTACTTC
NA,TRBV30,TRBJ1-3,many,CAWAGKGISGNTIYF,TGTGCCTGGGCAGGGAAAGGAATCTCTGGAAACACCATATATTTT
TRBD2,TRBV6-2/TRBV6-3,TRBJ2-1,many,CASTNGGLAGHNEQFF,TGTGCCAGCACCAACGGGGGACTAGCGGGTCACAATGAGCAGTTCTTC
NA,TRBV6-1,TRBJ1-5,few,CASSEMQGLNQPQHF,TGTGCCAGCAGTGAGATGCAGGGCCTCAATCAGCCCCAGCATTTT
NA,TRBV2,TRBJ1-2,NA,CASRRGVGELNYGYTF,TGTGCCAGCAGGAGGGGAGTTGGCGAGCTTAACTATGGCTACACCTTC
TRBD1,TRBV10-3,TRBJ2-2,NA,CAIPVMDRDRVNTGELFF,TGTGCCATCCCAGTCATGGACAGGGATAGAGTGAACACCGGGGAGCTGTTTTTT
NA,TRBV19,TRBJ1-3,few,CASSGGGNTIYF,TGTGCCAGTAGTGGAGGTGGAAACACCATATATTTT
TRBD2,TRBV29-1,TRBJ2-7,NA,CSVEDRERGTTEQYF,TGCAGCGTTGAAGATCGAGAGCGGGGCACTACTGAGCAGTACTTC
TRBD1,TRBV20-1,TRBJ2-7,many,CSARGTGGGGHEQYF,TGCAGTGCTAGGGGGACAGGGGGCGGGGGTCACGAGCAGTACTTC
NA,TRBV20-1,TRBJ2-4,NA,CSAKEGNIQYF,TGCAGTGCTAAAGAGGGAAACATTCAGTACTTC
NA,TRBV7-3,TRBJ2-1,few,CASSPPLSNEQFF,TGTGCCAGCAGCCCACCGTTGAGCAATGAGCAGTTCTTC
TRBD1,TRBV5-1,TRBJ1-2,NA,CASSDGQGRGYAF,TGCGCCAGCAGCGACGGACAGGGGCGCGGCTACGCCTTC
TRBD1,TRBV9,TRBJ2-5,NA,CASSGPGQGKGTQYF,TGTGCCAGCAGCGGACCGGGACAGGGGAAAGGGACCCAGTACTTC
NA,TRBV12-3/TRBV12-4,TRBJ1-2,few,CASSLIRGDGYTF,TGTGCCAGCAGTTTAATTCGGGGGGACGGCTACACCTTC
NA,TRBV14,TRBJ2-6,NA,CASSRIGGSGANVLTF,TGTGCCAGCAGCCGTATTGGGGGCTCTGGGGCCAACGTCCTGACTTTC
TRBD1,TRBV7-9,TRBJ2-7,many,CASSPTGGEQYF,TGTGCCAGCAGCCCGACAGGGGGCGAGCAGTACTTC
TRBD2,TRBV9,TRBJ2-5,NA,CASSVASGGAKETQYF,TGTGCCAGCAGCGTAGCTAGCGGGGGTGCCAAAGAGACCCAGTACTTC
NA,TRBV3-1,TRBJ2-5,many,CASSQVLEETQYF,TGTGCCAGCAGCCAAGTTTTAGAGGAGACCCAGTACTTC
NA,TRBV5-1,TRBJ2-7,NA,CASSTNRATRNEQYF,TGCGCCAGCAGCACCAACAGGGCGACGAGGAACGAGCAGTACTTC
TRBD2,TRBV20-1,TRBJ2-4,few,CSARDPGGRQNIQYF,TGCAGTGCTAGAGATCCCGGGGGGAGGCAAAACATTCAGTACTTC
TRBD1,TRBV20-1,TRBJ1-1,many,CSAFRQGNTEAFF,TGCAGTGCGTTTAGACAGGGTAACACTGAAGCTTTCTTT
NA,TRBV11-1,TRBJ2-1,NA,CASSLNHQYNEQFF,TGTGCCAGCAGCTTAAACCACCAATACAATGAGCAGTTCTTC
TRBD2,TRBV3-1,TRBJ2-1,NA,CASSQYSGAYNEQFF,TGTGCCAGCAGCCAATATAGCGGGGCTTACAATGAGCAGTTCTTC
TRBD2,TRBV19,TRBJ2-3,NA,CASTPAGGRTDTQYF,TGTGCCAGTACCCCAGCGGGGGGCAGGACAGATACGCAGTATTTT
NA,TRBV7-8,TRBJ1-4,NA,CASSLGPDRSEKLFF,TGTGCCAGCAGCTTAGGGCCGGACCGATCTGAAAAACTGTTTTTT
NA,TRBV4-2,TRBJ2-1,once,CASSQDRGRVGEQFF,TGTGCCAGCAGCCAAGATAGGGGCAGGGTTGGTGAGCAGTTCTTC
NA,TRBV30,TRBJ1-3,many,CAWSAGDPGNTIYF,TGTGCCTGGAGTGCAGGGGATCCTGGAAACACCATATATTTT
NA,TRBV18,TRBJ2-4,many,CASSPPSQTRNIQYF,TGTGCCAGCTCACCACCAAGTCAGACCAGGAACATTCAGTACTTC
NA,TRBV20-1,TRBJ2-1,many,CSAPPGQGGNWDNEQFF,TGCAGTGCTCCACCCGGGCAGGGGGGAAACTGGGACAATGAGCAGTTCTTC
NA,TRBV7-6,TRBJ2-7,many,CASSARDILWYEQYF,TGTGCCAGCAGCGCCCGGGACATCCTATGGTACGAGCAGTACTTC
NA,TRBV14,TRBJ1-4,NA,CASSHRDLNEKLFF,TGTGCCAGCAGCCACAGGGACCTTAATGAAAAACTGTTTTTT
NA,TRBV20-1,TRBJ1-1,many,CSARDLNTEAFF,TGCAGTGCCAGGGATCTGAACACTGAAGCTTTCTTT
NA,TRBV19,TRBJ1-1,NA,CASSIFYIRGPGENTEAFF,TGTGCCAGTAGTATCTTCTATATCAGGGGACCCGGGGAGAACACTGAAGCTTTCTTT
NA,TRBV5-1,TRBJ2-5,many,CASSSEGRETQYF,TGCGCCAGCAGCTCAGAGGGAAGGGAGACCCAGTACTTC